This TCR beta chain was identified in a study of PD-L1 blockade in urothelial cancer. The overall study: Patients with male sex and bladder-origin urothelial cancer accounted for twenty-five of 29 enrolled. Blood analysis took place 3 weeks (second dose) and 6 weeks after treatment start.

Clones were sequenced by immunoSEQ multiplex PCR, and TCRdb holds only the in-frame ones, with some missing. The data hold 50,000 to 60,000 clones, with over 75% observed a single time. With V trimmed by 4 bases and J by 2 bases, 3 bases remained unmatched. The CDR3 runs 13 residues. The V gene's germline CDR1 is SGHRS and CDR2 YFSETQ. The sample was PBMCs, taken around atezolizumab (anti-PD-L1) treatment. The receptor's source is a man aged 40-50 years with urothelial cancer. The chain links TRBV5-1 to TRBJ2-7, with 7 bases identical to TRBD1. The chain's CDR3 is CASSEGQTYEQYF. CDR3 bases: TGCGCCAGCAGCGAGGGACAGACCTACGAGCAGTACTTC. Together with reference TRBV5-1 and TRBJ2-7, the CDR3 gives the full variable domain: KAGVTQTPRYLIKTRGQQVTLSCSPISGHRSVSWYQQTPGQGLQFLFEYFSETQRNKGNFPGRFSGRQFSNSRSEMNVSTLELGDSALYLCASSEGQTYEQYFGPGTRLTVT.